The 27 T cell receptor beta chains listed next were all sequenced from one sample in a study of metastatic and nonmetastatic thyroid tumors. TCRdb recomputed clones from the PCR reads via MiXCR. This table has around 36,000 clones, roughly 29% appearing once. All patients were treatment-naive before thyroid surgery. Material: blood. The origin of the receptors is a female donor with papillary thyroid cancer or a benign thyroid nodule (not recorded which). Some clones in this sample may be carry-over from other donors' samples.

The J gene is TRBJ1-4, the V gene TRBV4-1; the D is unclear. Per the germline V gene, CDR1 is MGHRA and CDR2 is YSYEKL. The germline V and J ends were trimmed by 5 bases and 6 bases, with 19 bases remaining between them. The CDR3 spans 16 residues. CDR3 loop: CASSLGRARQDEKLFF. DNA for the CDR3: TGCGCCAGCAGCTTAGGACGGGCCAGACAAGATGAAAAACTGTTTTTT.

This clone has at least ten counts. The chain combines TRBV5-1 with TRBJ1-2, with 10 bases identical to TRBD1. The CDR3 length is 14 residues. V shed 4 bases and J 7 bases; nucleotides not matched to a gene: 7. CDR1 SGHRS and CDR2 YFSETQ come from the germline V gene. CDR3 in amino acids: CASSPGQGGVGYTF. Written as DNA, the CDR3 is TGCGCCAGCAGCCCTGGACAGGGGGGGGTTGGCTACACCTTC.

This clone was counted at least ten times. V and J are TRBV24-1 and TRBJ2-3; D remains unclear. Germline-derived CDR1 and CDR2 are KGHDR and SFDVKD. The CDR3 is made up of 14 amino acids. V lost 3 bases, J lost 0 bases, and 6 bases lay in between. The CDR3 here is CATSDTTSTDTQYF. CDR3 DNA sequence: TGTGCCACCAGTGATACGACTAGCACAGATACGCAGTATTTT.

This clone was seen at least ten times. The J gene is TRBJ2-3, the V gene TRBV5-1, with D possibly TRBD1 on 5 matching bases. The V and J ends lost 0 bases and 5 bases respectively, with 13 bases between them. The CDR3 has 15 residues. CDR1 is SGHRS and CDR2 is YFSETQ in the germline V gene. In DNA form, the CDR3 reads TGCGCCAGCAGCTTGGTATCAGGGCTCGGAGATACGCAGTATTTT. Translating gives CASSLVSGLGDTQYF.

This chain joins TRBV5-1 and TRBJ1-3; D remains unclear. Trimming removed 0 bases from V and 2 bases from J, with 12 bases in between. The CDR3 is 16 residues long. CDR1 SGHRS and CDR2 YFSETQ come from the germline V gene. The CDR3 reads CASSLVGTLTGNTIYF. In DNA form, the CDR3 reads TGCGCCAGCAGCTTGGTAGGTACTCTTACTGGAAACACCATATATTTT.

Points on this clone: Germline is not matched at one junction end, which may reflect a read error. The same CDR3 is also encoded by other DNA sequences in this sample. The CDR3 loop is CAMGPGLGYERYF. CDR3 coding DNA: TGTGCCATGGGACCCGGCTTGGGTTACGAGCGGTACTTC. The chain employs TRBV10-3 and TRBJ2-7, with D perhaps TRBD1 or TRBD2 (5 bases each). Per germline, CDR1 ENHRY and CDR2 SYGVKD. The CDR3 has 13 residues.

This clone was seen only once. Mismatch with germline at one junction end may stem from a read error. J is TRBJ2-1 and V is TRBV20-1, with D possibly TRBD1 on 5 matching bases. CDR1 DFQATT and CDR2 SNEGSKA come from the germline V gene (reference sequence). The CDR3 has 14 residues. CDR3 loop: CSARSARDYNEPFF. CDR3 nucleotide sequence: TGCAGTGCTAGATCAGCCAGGGATTACAATGAGCCGTTCTTC.

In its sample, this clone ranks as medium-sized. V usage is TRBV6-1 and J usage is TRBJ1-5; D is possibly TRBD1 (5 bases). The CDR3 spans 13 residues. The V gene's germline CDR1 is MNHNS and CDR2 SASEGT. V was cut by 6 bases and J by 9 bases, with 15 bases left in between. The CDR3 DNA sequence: TGTGCCAGCAGGAATGAACAGGCGGCGCCCCAGCATTTT. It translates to CASRNEQAAPQHF.

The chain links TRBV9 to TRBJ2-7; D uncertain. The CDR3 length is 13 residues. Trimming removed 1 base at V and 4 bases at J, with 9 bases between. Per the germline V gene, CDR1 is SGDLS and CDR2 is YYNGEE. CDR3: CASSVLYRYEQYF. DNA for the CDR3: TGTGCCAGCAGCGTACTATATCGATACGAGCAGTACTTC.

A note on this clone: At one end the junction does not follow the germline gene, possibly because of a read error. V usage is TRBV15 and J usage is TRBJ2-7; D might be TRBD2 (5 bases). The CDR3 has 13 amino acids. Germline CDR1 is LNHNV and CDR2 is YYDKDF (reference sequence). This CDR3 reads CAISSRGSYEQYF. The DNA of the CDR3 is TGCGCCATCAGTTCCCGGGGCTCCTACGAGCAGTACTTC.

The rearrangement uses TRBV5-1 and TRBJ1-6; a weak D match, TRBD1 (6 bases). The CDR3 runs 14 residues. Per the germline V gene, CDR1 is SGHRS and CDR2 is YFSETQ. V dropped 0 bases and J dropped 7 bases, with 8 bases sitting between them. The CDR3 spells CASSLGTENSPLHF. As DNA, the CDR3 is TGCGCCAGCAGCTTGGGGACAGAGAATTCACCCCTCCACTTT. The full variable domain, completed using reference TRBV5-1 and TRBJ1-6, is KAGVTQTPRYLIKTRGQQVTLSCSPISGHRSVSWYQQTPGQGLQFLFEYFSETQRNKGNFPGRFSGRQFSNSRSEMNVSTLELGDSALYLCASSLGTENSPLHFGNGTRLTVT.

The CDR3 reads CASSLNTEAFF. Written as DNA, the CDR3 is TGCGCCAGCAGCTTGAACACTGAAGCTTTCTTT. This rearrangement joins TRBV5-1 to TRBJ1-1; unclear D gene. V was cut by 1 base and J by 2 bases, with 0 bases left in between. Germline CDR1 and CDR2: SGHRS and YFSETQ. The CDR3 loop spans 11 amino acids. Full variable domain (outside the CDR3, taken from reference TRBV5-1 and TRBJ1-1): KAGVTQTPRYLIKTRGQQVTLSCSPISGHRSVSWYQQTPGQGLQFLFEYFSETQRNKGNFPGRFSGRQFSNSRSEMNVSTLELGDSALYLCASSLNTEAFFGQGTRLTVV.

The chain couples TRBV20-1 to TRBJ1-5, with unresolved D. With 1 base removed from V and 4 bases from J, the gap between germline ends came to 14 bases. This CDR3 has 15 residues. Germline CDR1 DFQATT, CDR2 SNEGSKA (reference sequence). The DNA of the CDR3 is TGCAGTGCTAGAGGGGAAAGTATCGGTAATCAGCCCCAGCATTTT. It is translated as CSARGESIGNQPQHF.

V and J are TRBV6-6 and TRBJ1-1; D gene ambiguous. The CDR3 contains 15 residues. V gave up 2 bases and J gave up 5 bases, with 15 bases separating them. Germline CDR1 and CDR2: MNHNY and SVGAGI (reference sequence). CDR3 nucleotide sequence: TGTGCCAGCAGTTACGGTGGCCTGGAGGTAACTGAAGCTTTCTTT. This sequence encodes CASSYGGLEVTEAFF.

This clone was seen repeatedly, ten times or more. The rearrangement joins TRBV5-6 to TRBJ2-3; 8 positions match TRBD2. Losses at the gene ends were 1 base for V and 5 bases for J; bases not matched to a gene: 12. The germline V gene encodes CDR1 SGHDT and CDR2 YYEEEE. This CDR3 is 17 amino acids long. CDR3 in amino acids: CASSLLIAGNRGDTQYF. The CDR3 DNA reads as TGTGCCAGCAGCTTGTTAATAGCGGGAAATCGGGGAGATACGCAGTATTTT. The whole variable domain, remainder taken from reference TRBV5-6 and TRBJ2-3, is DAGVTQSPTHLIKTRGQQVTLRCSPKSGHDTVSWYQQALGQGPQFIFQYYEEEERQRGNFPDRFSGHQFPNYSSELNVNALLLGDSALYLCASSLLIAGNRGDTQYFGPGTRLTVL.

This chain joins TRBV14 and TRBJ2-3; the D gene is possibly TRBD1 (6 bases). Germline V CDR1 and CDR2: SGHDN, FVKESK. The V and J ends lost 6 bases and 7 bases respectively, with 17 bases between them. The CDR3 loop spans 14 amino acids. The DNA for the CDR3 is TGTGCCAGCAGACCGCTCCAGGGGTCATATACGCAGTATTTT. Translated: CASRPLQGSYTQYF.

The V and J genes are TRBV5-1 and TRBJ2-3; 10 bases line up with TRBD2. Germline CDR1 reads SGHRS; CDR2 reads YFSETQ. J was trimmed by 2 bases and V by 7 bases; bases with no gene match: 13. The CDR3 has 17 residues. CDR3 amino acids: CASGLAGGVSITDTQYF. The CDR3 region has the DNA TGCGCCAGCGGATTAGCGGGGGGCGTCTCTATCACAGATACGCAGTATTTT.

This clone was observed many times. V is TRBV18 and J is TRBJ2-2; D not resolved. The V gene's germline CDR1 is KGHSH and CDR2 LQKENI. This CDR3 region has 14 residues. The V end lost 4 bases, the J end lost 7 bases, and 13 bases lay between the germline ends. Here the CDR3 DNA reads TGTGCCAGCTCACGAACTCGAGATGGCGGGGAGCTGTTTTTT. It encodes CASSRTRDGGELFF.

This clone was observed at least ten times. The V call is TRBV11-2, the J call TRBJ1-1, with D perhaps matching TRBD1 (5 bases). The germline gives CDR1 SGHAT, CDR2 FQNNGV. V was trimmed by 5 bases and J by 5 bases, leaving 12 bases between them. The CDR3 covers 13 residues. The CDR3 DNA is TGTGCCAGCAGCCGCGCCGGGGCTACTGAAGCTTTCTTT. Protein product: CASSRAGATEAFF.

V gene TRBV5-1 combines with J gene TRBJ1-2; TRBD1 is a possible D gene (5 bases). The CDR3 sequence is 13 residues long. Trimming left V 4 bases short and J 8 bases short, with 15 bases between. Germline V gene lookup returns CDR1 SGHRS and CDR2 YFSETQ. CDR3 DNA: TGCGCCAGCAGCGATCGCAGGGCGGGGGGCTACACCTTC. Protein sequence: CASSDRRAGGYTF.

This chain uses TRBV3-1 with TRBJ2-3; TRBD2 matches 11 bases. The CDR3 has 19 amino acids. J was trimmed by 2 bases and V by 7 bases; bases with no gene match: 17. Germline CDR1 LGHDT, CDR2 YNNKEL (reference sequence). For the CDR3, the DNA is TGTGCCAGCATCCTCGATTGGGGTCTAGCGGGAGGTTCCACAGATACGCAGTATTTT. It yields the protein CASILDWGLAGGSTDTQYF.

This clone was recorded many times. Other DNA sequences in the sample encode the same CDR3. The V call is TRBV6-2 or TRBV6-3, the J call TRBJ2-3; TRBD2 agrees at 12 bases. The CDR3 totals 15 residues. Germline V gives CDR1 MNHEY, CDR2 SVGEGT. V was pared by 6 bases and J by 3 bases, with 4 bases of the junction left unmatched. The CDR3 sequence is CASRLAGGLTDTQYF. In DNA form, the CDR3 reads TGTGCCAGCAGGCTAGCGGGGGGGCTGACAGATACGCAGTATTTT.

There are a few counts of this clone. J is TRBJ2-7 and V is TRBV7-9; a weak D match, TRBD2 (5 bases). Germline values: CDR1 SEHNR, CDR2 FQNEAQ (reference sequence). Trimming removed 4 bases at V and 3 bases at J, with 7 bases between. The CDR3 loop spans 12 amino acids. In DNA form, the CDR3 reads TGTGCCAGCAGCTCCGACTACTACGAGCAGTACTTC. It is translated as CASSSDYYEQYF.

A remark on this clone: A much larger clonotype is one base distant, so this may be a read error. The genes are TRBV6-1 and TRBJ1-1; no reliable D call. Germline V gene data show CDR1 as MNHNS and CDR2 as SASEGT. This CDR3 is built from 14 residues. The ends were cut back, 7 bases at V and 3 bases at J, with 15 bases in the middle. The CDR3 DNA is TGTGCCAGCACCTTTTCGGCCCAGTACACTGAAGCTTTCTTT. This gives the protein CASTFSAQYTEAFF.

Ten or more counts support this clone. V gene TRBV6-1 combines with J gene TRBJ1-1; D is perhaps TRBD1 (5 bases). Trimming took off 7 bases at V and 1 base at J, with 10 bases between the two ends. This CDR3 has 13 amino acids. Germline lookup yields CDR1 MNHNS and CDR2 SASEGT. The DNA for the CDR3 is TGTGCCAGCACTATGACAGAGAACACTGAAGCTTTCTTT. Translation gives CASTMTENTEAFF.

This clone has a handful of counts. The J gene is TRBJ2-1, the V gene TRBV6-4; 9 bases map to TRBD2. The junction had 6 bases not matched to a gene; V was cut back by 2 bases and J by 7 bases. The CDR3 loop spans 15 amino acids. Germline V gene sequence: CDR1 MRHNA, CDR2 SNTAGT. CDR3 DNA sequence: TGTGCCAGCAGTGACCAGGCGGGAGGGATTAATGAGCAGTTCTTC. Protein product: CASSDQAGGINEQFF.

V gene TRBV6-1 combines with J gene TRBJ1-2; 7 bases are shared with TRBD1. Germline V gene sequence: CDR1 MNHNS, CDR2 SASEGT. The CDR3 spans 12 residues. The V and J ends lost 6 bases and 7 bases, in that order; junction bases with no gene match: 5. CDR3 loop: CASRGQTAGYTF. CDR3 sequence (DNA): TGTGCCAGCAGGGGACAGACCGCTGGCTACACCTTC.